The clone carrying this T cell receptor beta chain came up many times. The data were obtained in a study of T cells in Graves' hyperthyroidism and ophthalmopathy. Amplification yielded TCR beta CDR3 regions, with RNA transcripts as the source. The TCR CDR3 was amplified in a first-round RT-PCR using the HTBI primer set. TCRdb recomputed calls from the multiplex PCR reads with MiXCR, one row per CDR3 protein. The top ten clones hold over 45% of a sample with approximately 530,000 distinct CDR3 sequences, less than 20% of them seen once. There are 16 residues in the CDR3. Germline V gene sequence: CDR1 DFQATT, CDR2 SNEGSKA (reference sequence). V lost 0 bases and J lost 2; bases outside the gene matches: 8.

Sequencing was performed on blood. The chain links TRBV20-1 to TRBJ2-5; 8 bases map to TRBD2. The TCR comes from a man in his forties with Graves' ophthalmopathy. The CDR3 spells CSARDRPSGLQETQYF. The CDR3 coding sequence is TGCAGTGCTAGAGATAGGCCTAGCGGGCTGCAAGAGACCCAGTACTTC.